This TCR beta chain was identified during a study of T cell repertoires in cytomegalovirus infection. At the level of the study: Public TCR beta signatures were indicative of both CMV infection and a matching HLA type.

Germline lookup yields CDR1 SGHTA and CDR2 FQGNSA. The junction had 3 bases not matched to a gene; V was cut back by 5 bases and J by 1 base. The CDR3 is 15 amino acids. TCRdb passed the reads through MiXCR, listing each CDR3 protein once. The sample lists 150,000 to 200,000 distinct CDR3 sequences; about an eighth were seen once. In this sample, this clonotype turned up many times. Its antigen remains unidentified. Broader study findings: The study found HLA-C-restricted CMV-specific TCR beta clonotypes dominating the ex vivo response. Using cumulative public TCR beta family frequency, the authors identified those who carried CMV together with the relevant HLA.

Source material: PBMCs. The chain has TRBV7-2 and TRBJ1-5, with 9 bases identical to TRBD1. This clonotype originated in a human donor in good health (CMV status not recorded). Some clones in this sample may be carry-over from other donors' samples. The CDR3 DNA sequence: TGTGCCAGCAGCGAGGACAGGGGAAGCAATCAGCCCCAGCATTTT. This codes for CASSEDRGSNQPQHF.